Below, 16 T cell receptor beta chains from the same sample are listed, as sequenced in a study of blood T cells in healthy people across ages. The authors ran a second PCR of roughly 6 to 11 cycles using a sample-barcoded 5' primer and a J-beta primer mix. TCRdb reprocessed the 5' RACE reads via MiXCR and lists one record per CDR3 protein. The sample lists around 2 million distinct CDR3 sequences; 35% to 50% were seen once. The specimen was blood. The source is a human donor in good health.

This clonotype was counted many times. V is TRBV29-1 and J is TRBJ2-5; unclear D gene. The germline V gene encodes CDR1 SQVTM and CDR2 ANQGSEA. The V end lost 7 bases, the J end lost 5 bases, and 17 bases lay between the germline ends. The CDR3 spans 13 residues. CDR3 amino acids: CSGSAWFQETQYF. CDR3 DNA: TGCAGCGGGTCGGCATGGTTCCAGGAGACCCAGTACTTC.

This clonotype was picked up a small number of times. The CDR3 bases are TGTGCCAGCAGTCCCTCTAGAGTCACGGCCCTCCACTTT. It codes for CASSPSRVTALHF. The chain couples TRBV12-3 or TRBV12-4 to TRBJ1-6; D unclear. V lost 5 bases, J lost 14 bases, and 16 bases lay in between. CDR3 length equals 13 residues.

The chain has TRBV7-2 and TRBJ1-5; a weak D match, TRBD1 (6 bases). The CDR3 contains 15 residues. CDR1 SGHTA and CDR2 FQGNSA come from the germline V gene. Trimming shortened V by 6 bases and J by 4 bases, and 16 bases separated the two germline ends. The CDR3 loop reads CASSFRGGPNQPQHF. The CDR3 region has the DNA TGTGCCAGCAGTTTTAGGGGGGGCCCAAATCAGCCCCAGCATTTT.

J is TRBJ2-3 and V is TRBV29-1; D is uncertain. Germline CDR1 reads SQVTM; CDR2 reads ANQGSEA. This CDR3 region has 14 residues. Trimming removed 3 bases at V and 2 bases at J, with 12 bases between. In DNA form, the CDR3 reads TGCAGCGTTGAGAAGGGAATCCTCACAGATACGCAGTATTTT. This translates into CSVEKGILTDTQYF.

This clonotype has more than one count but fewer than ten. The chain recombines TRBV7-2 with TRBJ2-1; the D gene is possibly TRBD1 (6 bases). The germline V gene encodes CDR1 SGHTA and CDR2 FQGNSA. The CDR3 runs to 16 residues. Trimming left V 9 bases short and J 3 bases short, with 21 bases between. Written as DNA, the CDR3 is TGTGCCAGTCAACCTCCCACCGGGACACACTACAATGAGCAGTTCTTC. This encodes CASQPPTGTHYNEQFF.

About this clonotype: A much larger clone lies a single base off, so this may be a read error. The chain has TRBV12-3 or TRBV12-4 and TRBJ2-5, with D hard to call. This CDR3 region has 11 residues. Trimming stripped 4 bases from V and 4 bases from J, with 4 bases between. The CDR3 is CASSWAETQYF. The CDR3, as DNA: TGTGCCAGCAGTTGGGCAGAGACCCAGTACTTC.

This clonotype was seen repeatedly, ten times or more. The gene calls are TRBV11-2 and TRBJ2-1, with D unclear. This CDR3 is built from 10 residues. Germline loops: CDR1 SGHAT, CDR2 FQNNGV. V shed 3 bases and J shed 6 bases, with 0 bases lying between them. The CDR3 is CASSFNEQFF. CDR3 coding DNA: TGTGCCAGCAGCTTCAATGAGCAGTTCTTC.

A single count supports this clonotype. The chain has TRBV13 and TRBJ2-7; possibly TRBD2 for D (6 bases). The CDR3 consists of 14 residues. The germline gives CDR1 PRHDT, CDR2 FYEKMQ (reference sequence). Trimming removed 6 bases from V and 0 bases from J, with 12 bases in between. CDR3 sequence: CASRHGGASYEQYF. The DNA of the CDR3 is TGTGCCAGCAGACACGGGGGAGCCTCCTACGAGCAGTACTTC.

Note on this clonotype: The junction departs from the called germline gene at one end, perhaps through a read error. The chain has TRBV5-1 and TRBJ2-3; 7 nucleotides align to TRBD1. This CDR3 has 17 amino acids. Germline lookup yields CDR1 SGHRS and CDR2 YFSETQ. The CDR3 protein is CSSSLTQQTGVTDTQYF. CDR3 sequence (DNA): TGCTCCAGCAGCCTCACCCAACAAACAGGGGTGACAGATACGCAGTATTTT.

This clonotype occurred a few times. A much larger clone differs by one base, so this may be a read error. The chain is built from TRBV6-2 or TRBV6-3 and TRBJ2-7; D unresolved. Germline-derived CDR1 and CDR2 are MNHEY and SVGEGT. Trimming shortened V by 1 base and J by 5 bases, and 3 bases separated the two germline ends. This CDR3 spans 11 amino acids. This CDR3 reads CASSYYDEQYF. The CDR3 region has the DNA TGTGCCAGCAGTTACTATGACGAGCAGTACTTC.

This clonotype was recorded a few times. This chain joins TRBV7-9 and TRBJ2-5, with D maybe TRBD1 (6 bases). The CDR3 loop spans 16 amino acids. V lost 9 bases and J lost 2, with 22 bases in between. Germline CDR1 SEHNR, CDR2 FQNEAQ (reference sequence). CDR3 nucleotides: TGTGCCAGTGAAGACAAGGGGGACGCGGAGCAAGAGACCCAGTACTTC. It is translated as CASEDKGDAEQETQYF.

This clonotype was observed a few times. V is TRBV29-1 and J is TRBJ1-1, with a tentative D call TRBD1 (6 bases). Trimming took off 7 bases at V and 3 bases at J, with 18 bases between the two ends. The germline CDR1 and CDR2 sequences are SQVTM and ANQGSEA. The CDR3 contains 14 residues. The CDR3 region has the DNA TGCAGCGCCGCACGCAGGGGATTAGACACTGAAGCTTTCTTT. This translates into CSAARRGLDTEAFF. The entire variable domain, with the rest obtained from reference TRBV29-1 and TRBJ1-1, is as follows: SAVISQKPSRDICQRGTSLTIQCQVDSQVTMMFWYRQQPGQSLTLIATANQGSEATYESGFVIDKFPISRPNLTFSTLTVSNMSPEDSSIYLCSAARRGLDTEAFFGQGTRLTVV.

The rearrangement links TRBV5-1 to TRBJ2-5; 13 nucleotides align to TRBD2. The CDR3 contains 16 residues. Germline CDR1 SGHRS, CDR2 YFSETQ. With V trimmed by 4 bases and J by 0 bases, 3 bases remained unmatched. For the CDR3, the DNA is TGCGCCAGCAGCCCAGGACTAGCGGGGGACCAAGAGACCCAGTACTTC. Translating it yields CASSPGLAGDQETQYF.

This clonotype was observed a handful of times. The chain has TRBV20-1 and TRBJ1-1; 9 bases match TRBD1. CDR3 length: 15 residues. The V gene end was trimmed by 5 bases and the J gene end by 4 bases; junction bases not matched to a gene: 11. Germline V gives CDR1 DFQATT, CDR2 SNEGSKA (reference sequence). The CDR3 loop reads CSAFRDRASLTEAFF. In DNA form, the CDR3 reads TGCAGTGCTTTCCGGGACAGGGCGTCCCTCACTGAAGCTTTCTTT.

This clonotype was detected only a few times. J is TRBJ2-3 and V is TRBV7-2; unclear D gene. V was clipped by 0 bases and J by 0 bases, with 7 bases between them. This CDR3 has 15 amino acids. Germline CDR1 SGHTA, CDR2 FQGNSA. Written as DNA, the CDR3 is TGTGCCAGCAGCTTAGCGATAACTAGCACAGATACGCAGTATTTT. This translates into CASSLAITSTDTQYF. The entire variable domain, with the rest obtained from reference TRBV7-2 and TRBJ2-3, is as follows: GAGVSQSPSNKVTEKGKDVELRCDPISGHTALYWYRQSLGQGLEFLIYFQGNSAPDKSGLPSDRFSAERTGGSVSTLTIQRTQQEDSAVYLCASSLAITSTDTQYFGPGTRLTVL.

This clonotype was counted ten times or more. The rearrangement uses TRBV29-1 and TRBJ1-2, with D unclear. CDR1 is SQVTM and CDR2 is ANQGSEA in the germline V gene. Trimming left V 3 bases short and J 7 bases short, with 3 bases between. The CDR3 is made up of 9 amino acids. The CDR3 nucleotides read TGCAGCGTTGACCGTGGCTACACCTTC. It codes for CSVDRGYTF. The variable domain in full, with the rest retrieved from reference TRBV29-1 and TRBJ1-2, is SAVISQKPSRDICQRGTSLTIQCQVDSQVTMMFWYRQQPGQSLTLIATANQGSEATYESGFVIDKFPISRPNLTFSTLTVSNMSPEDSSIYLCSVDRGYTFGSGTRLTVV.